This T cell receptor (beta chain) originates from a study of early T cells in non-severe SARS-CoV-2 infection. On the study more broadly: Unpaired chains resulted from sequencing bulk RNA of unsorted whole blood.

Unique molecular identifiers were added to individual cDNA molecules. TCRdb recomputed calls from the 5' RACE reads with MiXCR, one row per CDR3 protein. The sample comprises roughly 30,000 distinct CDR3 sequences, 5.5% to 7% of which are singletons, and 10% to 15% rests with the top ten. Regarding the study as a whole: VDJdb matching, biased toward anti-spike CD8 responses, missed private and CD4 specificities.

Only a few counts were recorded for this clonotype. Its cognate antigen is unknown. Germline V CDR1 and CDR2: SGHAT, FQNNGV. V lost 1 base and J 5 bases, leaving 9 bases between the germline ends. The CDR3 spans 13 residues. The V call is TRBV11-2, the J call TRBJ2-7, with a weak D call TRBD2 (5 bases). The sample consisted of whole blood. The TCR was taken from an adult who was a healthcare worker with PCR-confirmed SARS-CoV-2 infection or an uninfected control (not recorded which). The CDR3 DNA reads TGTGCCAGCAGCTTAGGTGGAGGCAACGAGCAGTACTTC. Translated: CASSLGGGNEQYF.